This T cell receptor beta chain was profiled in a study of CD8+ T cells in alopecia areata (dated by TCRdb to about 2018). Looking at the study overall: Treated patients were enrolled in an open-label pilot trial of oral tofacitinib, 5 to 10 mg twice daily, for moderate-to-severe alopecia areata. For the treated patients, the SALT score, which quantifies what percentage of scalp surface area is affected, served as the measure of disease severity. Patients received tofacitinib for 6 to 18 months and were then followed off drug for 6 months to check for delayed response and recurrence. immunoSEQ multiplex PCR using 35 Vbeta forward primers and 13 Jbeta reverse primers was used to amplify TCRbeta CDR3 regions. To study T cell clonal expansion in alopecia areata, the researchers applied high-throughput TCRbeta sequencing to both the C3H/HeJ mouse model and human patients. Scalp tissue and sorted CD4+ and CD8+ peripheral blood T cells from patchy and totalis/universalis alopecia areata patients and from healthy controls were covered by human TCRbeta sequencing. Scalp clonality was compared across normal scalp (n=4), patchy alopecia areata scalp (n=8), and alopecia totalis/universalis scalp (n=8). RNA was obtained with the PAXgene miRNA kit for fixed scalp, the miRNeasy kit for PBMCs, and the RNeasy kit for mouse skin. Tofacitinib-treated patients had biopsies at baseline and at 4 and 24 weeks of treatment, with a later scalp biopsy in several patients.

Taken from cysteine to phenylalanine, the CDR3 has 14 residues. Only the CDR3 DNA stays, 42 bases, in frame from base 1. After removal of 2 bases from V and 9 bases from J, the junction retains 8 bases not matched to a gene. The germline V gene supplies CDR1 SGHTA and CDR2 FQGTGA. The paper's findings and limits, for the study overall: Compared with normal scalp, lesional scalp, particularly in alopecia totalis/universalis, had higher clonality and more expanded CD8+ clones, which suggests antigenic drive. The treated cohort was small, with a single nonresponder, so links between baseline CD8+ expansion and response need larger studies. TCR sequences shared between patients were less clear than in mice, possibly partly because of HLA diversity in the patient population. Tofacitinib significantly lowered scalp clonality and the number of expanded CD8+ clones among the top 100 scalp clones. During tofacitinib treatment, many expanded lesional clones stuck around in both scalp and blood, and this persistence may partly explain why relapse happens after treatment is stopped. Unlike mouse skin, which is dominated by gammadelta T cells, normal human skin has resident alphabeta T cells that are also sequenced, and this complicates analysis of the scalp TCR repertoire.

The method behind the library was the immunoSEQ multiplex PCR assay. RNA was extracted from all samples and reverse transcribed into cDNA as template for TCR sequencing. First-strand cDNA was synthesized with SuperScript III using a 2:1 mix of oligo-dT and random hexamers. A synthetic immune receptor repertoire was used to measure amplification bias, and any remaining bias was corrected computationally. For the original study's pipeline: After raw reads were preprocessed to remove errors, the CDR3 was defined following IMGT conventions as running from the conserved cysteine to phenylalanine. Clonality was calculated as 1 minus Shannon entropy normalized by log2 of the number of productive unique TCRs. Whether scalp clones were CD4 or CD8 was inferred by matching scalp TCRbeta sequences against CD4 and CD8 repertoires sorted from blood. TCRdb mirrors the immuneACCESS table, restricted to in-frame sequences. Some clones are absent from its copies; in checked studies, under half trace to an unresolved V gene, and the reason for the others is unknown. V, J and clone size reflect that table, while D and trimming were determined from the DNA. In this sample the table shows 150,000 to 200,000 clones, 51% of which occur a single time. Together, the top ten hold 10% of the sample.

This clone showed up just a few times. Its antigen is not yet known. Base qualities are not provided; no much larger clone lies one nucleotide away. The treatment or condition label here, explained by the study, means: oral pan-JAK inhibitor, 5-10 mg twice daily. Peripheral blood and lesional scalp punch biopsies were obtained from patients with alopecia areata. PBMCs were separated by density centrifugation and stained for CD3, CD4 and CD8, after which CD4+ and CD8+ T cells were sorted on a FACSAria. This TCR derives from a human donor with alopecia areata. Material: CD8+ T cells sorted from blood, obtained at week 52, from a patient treated with tofacitinib. The rearrangement joined TRBV7-3 to TRBJ1-1, and 8 junction bases match TRBD1. The DNA reads as follows: TGTGCCAGCAGCTTAGAGGTTAGGACAGGGAAAGCTTTCTTT. This is translated as CASSLEVRTGKAFF.